The sample holds a few counts of the clone carrying this TCR beta chain. As yet, its antigen is unknown. Germline lookup yields CDR1 MDHEN and CDR2 SYDVKM. The CDR3 covers 13 residues. The J segment lost 5 bases and the V segment lost 3 bases, leaving 1 base of the junction unmatched. The data were taken from a study of tumor-infiltrating lymphocytes in localized non-small cell lung cancer. About the research overall: The cohort mixed smokers and never-smokers, several histologies, and some post-neoadjuvant-chemotherapy samples. Each patient gave resected tumor and non-adjacent uninvolved lung tissue.

Sequencing was performed with immunoSEQ multiplex PCR; in TCRdb, only in-frame clones are kept and a portion is missing. This table has over 10,000 clones, over 65% appearing once. Study-wide points: Higher tumor T cell infiltration than in uninvolved lung was supported by TCRbeta sequencing. Tumor T-cell fraction from TCR sequencing was not associated with recurrence-free survival (p = 0.61).

Sequenced sample: lung tumor tissue. The source is a human donor with non-small cell lung cancer. The rearrangement links TRBV28 to TRBJ1-3, with 7 bases lining up with TRBD1. The CDR3 loop is CASSFRGRNTIYF. DNA of the CDR3: TGTGCCAGCAGTTTCAGGGGGAGAAACACCATATATTTT.